Below are 26 T cell receptor beta chains sequenced from a single sample in a study of identical twins. Each CDR3 protein gets one entry after TCRdb re-called the 5' RACE reads with MiXCR. The sample contains 200,000 to 300,000 distinct CDR3 sequences, approximately 6.8% of which appear only once. The data also belong to a second study, concerning yellow fever vaccine responses in identical twins.

The specimen sequenced was CD8+ T cells sorted from blood. These receptors were obtained from a woman aged 18-29 years in good health.

This clonotype has a count of ten or more. The V gene is TRBV12-3 or TRBV12-4, the J gene TRBJ2-2; D is unresolved. V was clipped by 3 bases and J by 5 bases, with 13 bases between them. The CDR3 contains 15 residues. CDR3 amino acids: CASSLGQIGTGELFF. CDR3 nucleotide sequence: TGTGCCAGCAGTTTGGGCCAAATCGGGACCGGGGAGCTGTTTTTT.

The chain employs TRBV5-6 and TRBJ1-2; D possibly corresponds to TRBD1 (5 bases). The CDR3 sequence is 15 residues long. Germline CDR1 is SGHDT and CDR2 is YYEEEE. Trimming shortened V by 0 bases and J by 8 bases, and 17 bases separated the two germline ends. The DNA of the CDR3 is TGTGCCAGCAGCTTGGAGGGCAGGGATGTCGGCGGCTACACCTTC. Translating it yields CASSLEGRDVGGYTF.

Many counts were recorded for this clonotype. V gene TRBV11-2 combines with J gene TRBJ2-2; D not resolved. This CDR3 is 12 amino acids long. The V end was cut by 5 bases, the J end by 8 bases, with 9 bases between. Germline CDR1 is SGHAT and CDR2 is FQNNGV. The CDR3 loop is CASSPTSGELFF. The CDR3 region has the DNA TGTGCCAGCAGCCCAACGAGTGGGGAGCTGTTTTTT.

The rearrangement links TRBV20-1 to TRBJ2-1; 8 bases are shared with TRBD1. V was pared by 2 bases and J by 3 bases, with 6 bases of the junction left unmatched. Germline values: CDR1 DFQATT, CDR2 SNEGSKA (reference sequence). The length of the CDR3 is 15 residues. Here the CDR3 reads CSARPGTGGYNEQFF. CDR3 bases: TGCAGTGCTAGACCAGGCACAGGGGGCTACAATGAGCAGTTCTTC.

For this clonotype: Mismatch with germline at one junction end may stem from a read error. This sequence joins TRBV28 and TRBJ2-3; tentatively, D is TRBD2 (6 bases). CDR1 MDHEN and CDR2 SYDVKM come from the germline V gene. This CDR3 comprises 15 residues. The CDR3 sequence: CASSHASASIDTQYF. In DNA, the CDR3 is TGTGCCAGCAGTCACGCTAGCGCTAGCATAGATACGCAGTATTTT.

The sample holds a few counts of this clonotype. This chain joins TRBV7-8 and TRBJ2-1; 8 nucleotides align to TRBD2. The CDR3 consists of 14 residues. Looked up from germline, CDR1 is SGHVS and CDR2 is FQNEAQ. V was pared by 5 bases and J by 7 bases, with 7 bases of the junction left unmatched. This CDR3 is CASSPGGPGNEQFF. CDR3 nucleotides: TGTGCCAGCAGCCCGGGGGGGCCTGGAAATGAGCAGTTCTTC.

This clonotype has ten or more counts. The rearrangement joins TRBV4-1 to TRBJ2-1; TRBD2 might be the D (5 bases). This CDR3 is built from 15 residues. The germline V gene has CDR1 MGHRA and CDR2 YSYEKL. The V gene lost 4 bases and the J gene lost 7 bases, with 17 bases spanning the gap. The CDR3 region is CASSPPTGRENEQFF. DNA for the CDR3: TGCGCCAGCAGCCCCCCAACGGGAAGGGAAAATGAGCAGTTCTTC.

This clonotype was seen a few times. This chain uses TRBV29-1 with TRBJ2-1; a possible D gene is TRBD2 (5 bases). There are 13 residues in the CDR3. Deletions cut 5 bases from V and 7 bases from J, with 15 bases between. Per germline, CDR1 SQVTM and CDR2 ANQGSEA. The CDR3 loop is CSVQPGNRNEQFF. CDR3 in DNA: TGCAGCGTTCAGCCGGGGAATCGAAATGAGCAGTTCTTC.

This clonotype has just a few counts. The rearrangement uses TRBV4-2 and TRBJ2-7, with a possible D match to TRBD2 (5 bases). Trimming took 4 bases from V and 4 from J, leaving 11 bases between them. Germline V lookup: CDR1 LGHNA, CDR2 YNFKEQ. There are 13 residues in the CDR3. CDR3 sequence reads: CASSPDLIYEQYF. CDR3 nucleotides: TGTGCCAGCAGCCCGGACTTAATTTACGAGCAGTACTTC.

This clonotype was found a few times. CDR3 DNA sequence: TGTGCCAGCAGCGCCCGGACAGGGTCCGGGGAGCTGTTTTTT. This translates into CASSARTGSGELFF. J is TRBJ2-2 and V is TRBV7-9; TRBD1 aligns across 8 bases. V was pared by 5 bases and J by 6 bases, with 5 bases of the junction left unmatched. CDR3 length equals 14 residues. The germline gives CDR1 SEHNR, CDR2 FQNEAQ (reference sequence).

This clonotype showed up just a few times. This chain uses TRBV5-1 with TRBJ2-1; D ambiguous. Germline CDR1 reads SGHRS; CDR2 reads YFSETQ. V lost 0 bases and J lost 8, with 15 bases in between. CDR3 length: 15 amino acids. CDR3 loop: CASSLAEASIDEQFF. DNA of the CDR3: TGCGCCAGCAGCTTGGCCGAGGCCTCGATCGATGAGCAGTTCTTC.

Here the CDR3 DNA reads TGTGCCAGCAGTCAACATTATGGTACTGAAGCTTTCTTT. Translated: CASSQHYGTEAFF. The genes are TRBV12-3 or TRBV12-4 and TRBJ1-1; no firm D call. The V end lost 5 bases, the J end lost 5 bases, and 12 bases lay between the germline ends. The CDR3 has 13 amino acids.

This clonotype was recorded many times. V is TRBV25-1 and J is TRBJ2-2, with D perhaps TRBD1 (6 bases). The V end was cut by 5 bases, the J end by 3 bases, with 13 bases between. The CDR3 length is 15 residues. Germline CDR1 reads MGHDK; CDR2 reads SYGVNS. CDR3 sequence (DNA): TGTGCCAGCAGTCAACAGGGTGCGGACACCGGGGAGCTGTTTTTT. Encoded protein: CASSQQGADTGELFF.

Only a few counts were recorded for this clonotype. The gene calls are TRBV5-1 and TRBJ2-7; D tentatively reads TRBD1 or TRBD2 (7 bases each). The CDR3 runs to 15 residues. V lost 1 base and J lost 4, with 15 bases in between. Germline V gene sequence: CDR1 SGHRS, CDR2 YFSETQ. CDR3 nucleotides: TGCGCCAGCAGCTTGACGTCAGGGGGGGAATACGAGCAGTACTTC. Translated, it gives CASSLTSGGEYEQYF. Filled out from reference TRBV5-1 and TRBJ2-7, the complete variable domain reads KAGVTQTPRYLIKTRGQQVTLSCSPISGHRSVSWYQQTPGQGLQFLFEYFSETQRNKGNFPGRFSGRQFSNSRSEMNVSTLELGDSALYLCASSLTSGGEYEQYFGPGTRLTVT.

In its sample, this clonotype was seen many times. As DNA, the CDR3 is TGTGCCAGCAGCCAAGAGGCAGGGCTGGCTCATGAGCAGTTCTTC. It codes for CASSQEAGLAHEQFF. The J gene is TRBJ2-1, the V gene TRBV3-1, with a tentative D call TRBD1 (5 bases). This CDR3 has 15 residues. V was pared by 0 bases and J by 8 bases, with 14 bases between. Germline CDR1 and CDR2: LGHDT and YNNKEL (reference sequence).

The J gene is TRBJ2-7, the V gene TRBV12-5, with D perhaps matching TRBD1 (7 bases). The CDR3 is made up of 14 amino acids. Trimming cost V 3 bases and J 4 bases, with 13 bases left between them. Germline CDR1 and CDR2: LGHNT and FRNRAP. This CDR3 is CASGFGQGGYEQYF. As DNA, the CDR3 is TGTGCTAGTGGTTTTGGGCAGGGGGGTTACGAGCAGTACTTC.

This clonotype was seen ten or more times. V and J are TRBV5-6 and TRBJ2-7, with TRBD2 matching over 11 bases. The CDR3 is 17 residues long. V shed 1 base and J 0 bases; nucleotides not matched to a gene: 6. Looked up from germline, CDR1 is SGHDT and CDR2 is YYEEEE. CDR3 loop: CASSLTSGRDSSYEQYF. The CDR3 bases are TGTGCCAGCAGCTTGACTAGCGGGAGAGATAGCTCCTACGAGCAGTACTTC.

This chain uses TRBV9 with TRBJ2-3, with TRBD2 identical over 9 bases. Unmatched junction bases numbered 5, after V lost 3 bases and J lost 0 bases. Germline lookup yields CDR1 SGDLS and CDR2 YYNGEE. CDR3 length: 16 residues. The CDR3 DNA follows: TGTGCCAGCAGCGGCCCGACTAGCGGAAGCACAGATACGCAGTATTTT. It yields the protein CASSGPTSGSTDTQYF.

For the CDR3, the DNA is TGCGCCAGCACCGACAGGGGGGGCGTCGAGAGCACAGATACGCAGTATTTT. Translated: CASTDRGGVESTDTQYF. The chain employs TRBV5-1 and TRBJ2-3; 9 nucleotides agree with TRBD1. The length of the CDR3 is 17 residues. Germline CDR1 is SGHRS and CDR2 is YFSETQ. Trimming took 6 bases from V and 0 from J; bases not matched to a gene: 11. The complete variable domain, with remaining parts taken from reference TRBV5-1 and TRBJ2-3, reads KAGVTQTPRYLIKTRGQQVTLSCSPISGHRSVSWYQQTPGQGLQFLFEYFSETQRNKGNFPGRFSGRQFSNSRSEMNVSTLELGDSALYLCASTDRGGVESTDTQYFGPGTRLTVL.

This clonotype was detected only a few times. J is TRBJ2-1 and V is TRBV2; 8 bases align to TRBD1. Germline assignment: CDR1 SNHLY and CDR2 FYNNEI. V shed 8 bases and J 4 bases; nucleotides not matched to a gene: 16. The CDR3 runs to 17 residues. The CDR3, as DNA: TGTGCCAGCGCGGACAGGGACCGCCATGAGGGTTACAATGAGCAGTTCTTC. Residues: CASADRDRHEGYNEQFF.

The genes are TRBV4-1 and TRBJ2-7; D remains unclear. Trimming left V 3 bases short and J 2 bases short, with 11 bases between. This CDR3 is built from 14 residues. Per the germline V gene, CDR1 is MGHRA and CDR2 is YSYEKL. The CDR3 protein is CASSHVGSPYEQYF. DNA for the CDR3: TGCGCCAGCAGCCACGTAGGGTCCCCCTACGAGCAGTACTTC.

This clonotype was observed many times. The chain has TRBV12-3 or TRBV12-4 and TRBJ1-3, with no clear D. Trimming took 11 bases from V and 2 from J, leaving 13 bases between them. This CDR3 contains 13 residues. DNA for the CDR3: TGTGCCGAAGCGGCCGCCACTGGAAACACCATATATTTT. It codes for CAEAAATGNTIYF.

In this sample, this clonotype turned up many times. The chain joins TRBV4-1 to TRBJ2-2, with 8 bases matching TRBD1. The CDR3 spans 16 residues. V was clipped by 3 bases and J by 5 bases; unmatched bases: 8. Germline loops: CDR1 MGHRA, CDR2 YSYEKL. The CDR3 spells CASSQTDRGRTGELFF. The CDR3 DNA follows: TGCGCCAGCAGCCAGACCGACAGGGGAAGGACCGGGGAGCTGTTTTTT.

This clonotype has just a few counts. The chain combines TRBV25-1 with TRBJ2-1; D ambiguous. Trimming stripped 4 bases from V and 6 bases from J, with 13 bases between. Germline V CDR1 and CDR2: MGHDK, SYGVNS. CDR3 length: 14 residues. CDR3 coding DNA: TGTGCCAGCAGTGTATCGAACCCCTCCAATGAGCAGTTCTTC. Protein: CASSVSNPSNEQFF.

The chain combines TRBV2 with TRBJ2-7; 12 nucleotides match TRBD1. The V segment lost 6 bases and the J segment 0 bases; nucleotides outside the gene matches: 6. The CDR3 contains 16 residues. The V gene's germline CDR1 is SNHLY and CDR2 FYNNEI. The CDR3 reads CASREGQGAFSYEQYV. The DNA of the CDR3 is TGTGCCAGCAGGGAGGGACAGGGGGCGTTCTCCTACGAGCAGTACGTC.

This clonotype has just a few counts. The rearrangement joins TRBV2 to TRBJ2-5; a weak D match, TRBD1 (8 bases). V was shortened by 5 bases and J by 2 bases, with 27 bases between the two germline ends. CDR3 length equals 19 residues. From germline, CDR1 is SNHLY and CDR2 FYNNEI. CDR3 in DNA: TGTGCCAGCAGTCAGGGGGCAGGACTAGGCAGGGGGGTACAAGAGACCCAGTACTTC. The encoded protein is CASSQGAGLGRGVQETQYF. The variable domain in full, completed from reference TRBV2 and TRBJ2-5, reads EPEVTQTPSHQVTQMGQEVILRCVPISNHLYFYWYRQILGQKVEFLVSFYNNEISEKSEIFDDQFSVERPDGSNFTLKIRSTKLEDSAMYFCASSQGAGLGRGVQETQYFGPGTRLLVL.